This T cell receptor beta chain was sequenced in a study of T cell repertoires in cytomegalovirus infection. Overall study: Recently identified HLA-C-restricted CMV epitopes were among the peptides used. CMV infection and matching HLA type were both indicated by public TCR beta signatures.

TCRdb re-derived calls from the reads in MiXCR, one entry per CDR3 protein. The sample shows around 50,000 distinct CDR3 sequences, roughly 20% of them seen only once. For this clonotype: Its antigen is unidentified.

V dropped 0 bases and J dropped 3 bases, with 12 bases sitting between them. Germline CDR1 reads LGHNA; CDR2 reads YSLEER. The CDR3 totals 17 residues. This TCR was sampled from a human donor in good health (CMV status not recorded). Some clones in this sample may be carry-over from other donors' samples. Source: CD8+ T cells from cultured PBMCs, taken from culture after CMV antigen stimulation. V and J are TRBV4-3 and TRBJ1-6; no clear D gene. The CDR3 nucleotides are TGCGCCAGCAGCCAAGATCCGAACGTCGGCTATAATTCACCCCTCCACTTT. As protein: CASSQDPNVGYNSPLHF.